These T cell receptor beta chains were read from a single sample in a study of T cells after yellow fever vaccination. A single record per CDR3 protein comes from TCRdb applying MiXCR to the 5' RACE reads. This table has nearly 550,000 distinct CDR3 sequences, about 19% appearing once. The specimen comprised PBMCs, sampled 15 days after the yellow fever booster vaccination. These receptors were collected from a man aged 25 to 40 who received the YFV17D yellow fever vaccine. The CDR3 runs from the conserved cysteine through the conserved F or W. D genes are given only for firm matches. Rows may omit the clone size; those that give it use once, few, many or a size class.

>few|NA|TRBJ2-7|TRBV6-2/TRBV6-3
CASSYVQGKRYEQYF
TGTGCCAGCAGTTACGTCCAGGGCAAGCGCTACGAGCAGTACTTC
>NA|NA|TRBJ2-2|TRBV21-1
CASSRLAGGYTGELFF
TGTGCCAGCAGCAGATTAGCGGGAGGATACACCGGGGAGCTGTTTTTT
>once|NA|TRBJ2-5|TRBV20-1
CSARDGAVLQETKYF
TGCAGTGCTAGAGATGGGGCGGTACTCCAAGAGACCAAGTACTTC
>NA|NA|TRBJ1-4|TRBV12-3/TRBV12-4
CASTMGGWGSEKLFF
TGTGCCAGCACCATGGGGGGATGGGGTAGTGAAAAACTGTTTTTT
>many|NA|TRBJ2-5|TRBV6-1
CASSKKRGFGTQYF
TGTGCCAGCAGTAAAAAAAGGGGATTTGGGACCCAGTACTTC
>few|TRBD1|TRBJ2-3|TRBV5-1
CASSPDRGGDDTQYF
TGCGCCAGCAGCCCGGACAGGGGAGGGGATGATACGCAGTATTTT
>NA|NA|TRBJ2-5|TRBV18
CASSNGVGGETQYF
TGTGCCAGCTCAAACGGGGTCGGGGGAGAGACCCAGTACTTC
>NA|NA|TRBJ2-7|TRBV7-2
CASSREVAEQYF
TGTGCCAGCAGCCGCGAGGTAGCGGAGCAGTACTTC
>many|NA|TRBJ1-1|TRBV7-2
CASSLGAENTEAFF
TGTGCCAGCAGCTTAGGCGCAGAGAACACTGAAGCTTTCTTT
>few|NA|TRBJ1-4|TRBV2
CASNPGITEKLFF
TGTGCCAGCAATCCAGGGATCACTGAAAAACTGTTTTTT
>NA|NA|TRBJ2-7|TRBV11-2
CASSLGGGSFYEQYF
TGTGCCAGCAGCTTAGGAGGAGGGAGTTTCTACGAGCAGTACTTC
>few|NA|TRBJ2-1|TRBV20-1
CSARDEEGGSSYNEQFF
TGCAGTGCTAGAGATGAGGAGGGGGGGAGCTCCTACAATGAGCAGTTCTTC
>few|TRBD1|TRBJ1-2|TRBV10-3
CAIGGTGSNGYTF
TGTGCCATCGGCGGGACAGGGTCGAATGGCTACACCTTC
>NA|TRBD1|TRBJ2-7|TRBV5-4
CASSPRDRSWEQYF
TGTGCCAGCAGCCCCAGGGACAGGAGTTGGGAGCAGTACTTC
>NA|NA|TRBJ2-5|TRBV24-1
CATGGVTETQYF
TGTGCCACCGGGGGTGTGACAGAGACCCAGTACTTC
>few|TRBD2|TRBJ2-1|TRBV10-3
CAISESGGRAANEQFF
TGTGCCATCAGTGAGTCGGGCGGGAGGGCCGCCAATGAGCAGTTCTTC
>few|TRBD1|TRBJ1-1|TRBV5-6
CASSSPGTGGFTEAFF
TGTGCCAGCAGCTCCCCTGGGACAGGGGGGTTTACTGAAGCTTTCTTT
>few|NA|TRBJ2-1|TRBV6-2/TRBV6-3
CATSEWRLYNEQFF
TGTGCCACCAGCGAGTGGAGACTGTACAATGAGCAGTTCTTC
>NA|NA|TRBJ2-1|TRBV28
CATADEYNEQFF
TGTGCCACCGCTGATGAATACAATGAGCAGTTCTTC
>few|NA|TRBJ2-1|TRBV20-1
CSAADKFPKEQFF
TGCAGTGCAGCGGACAAATTTCCCAAGGAGCAGTTCTTC
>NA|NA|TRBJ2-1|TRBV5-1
CASSLGGPTRTNEQFF
TGCGCCAGCAGCTTGGGGGGCCCTACTAGGACCAATGAGCAGTTCTTC
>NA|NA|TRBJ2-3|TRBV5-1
CASSYLRGADTQYF
TGCGCCAGCAGCTATCTCAGGGGCGCAGATACGCAGTATTTT
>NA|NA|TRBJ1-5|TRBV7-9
CASTTGGPQHF
TGTGCCAGCACCACCGGGGGGCCCCAGCATTTT
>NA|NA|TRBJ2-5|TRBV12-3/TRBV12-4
CASTRSPQETQYF
TGTGCCAGCACTCGAAGCCCACAAGAGACCCAGTACTTC
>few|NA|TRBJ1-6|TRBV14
CASSQGDTAGDSPLHF
TGTGCCAGCAGCCAAGGGGATACAGCAGGGGATTCACCCCTCCACTTT
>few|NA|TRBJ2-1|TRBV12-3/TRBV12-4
CASSLVGGFYNEQFF
TGTGCCAGCAGTTTAGTAGGTGGCTTCTACAATGAGCAGTTCTTC
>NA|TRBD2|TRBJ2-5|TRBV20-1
CSAILAGVETQYF
TGCAGTGCAATTCTAGCGGGAGTGGAGACCCAGTACTTC
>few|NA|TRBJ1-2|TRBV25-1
CASSETGGSNYGYTF
TGTGCCAGCAGTGAAACTGGGGGTTCTAACTATGGCTACACCTTC
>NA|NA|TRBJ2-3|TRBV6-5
CASSYFAAKPSTDTQYF
TGTGCCAGCAGTTACTTCGCAGCCAAGCCCTCCACAGATACGCAGTATTTT
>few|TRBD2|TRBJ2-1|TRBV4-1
CASSRTSGSPSDRYNEQFF
TGCGCCAGCAGTCGGACTAGCGGGTCGCCCTCCGATAGATACAATGAGCAGTTCTTC
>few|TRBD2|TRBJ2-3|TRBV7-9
CASSLVLAGAADTQYF
TGTGCCAGCAGCTTAGTCTTAGCGGGAGCCGCAGATACGCAGTATTTT
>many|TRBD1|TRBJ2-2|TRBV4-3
CASSPGQGTGELFF
TGCGCCAGCAGCCCGGGACAGGGGACCGGGGAGCTGTTTTTT
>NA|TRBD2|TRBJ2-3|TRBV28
CASSSGRALDTQYF
TGTGCCAGCTCTAGCGGGAGGGCCTTAGATACGCAGTATTTT
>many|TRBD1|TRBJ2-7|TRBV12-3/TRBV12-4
CASSLGDSWGEQYF
TGTGCCAGCAGTTTGGGGGACAGCTGGGGCGAGCAGTACTTC
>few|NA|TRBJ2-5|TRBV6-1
CASSRTVLETQYF
TGTGCCAGCAGTAGAACGGTGTTGGAGACCCAGTACTTC
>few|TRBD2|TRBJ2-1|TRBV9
CASSVGLGTSGMHNEQFF
TGTGCCAGCAGCGTAGGTTTGGGAACTAGCGGCATGCACAATGAGCAGTTCTTC
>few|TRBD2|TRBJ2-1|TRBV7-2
CASSLVWASGNEQFF
TGTGCCAGCAGCTTAGTCTGGGCTAGCGGGAATGAGCAGTTCTTC
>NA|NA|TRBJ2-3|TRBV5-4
CASASPITDTQYF
TGTGCCAGCGCTTCGCCAATCACAGATACGCAGTATTTT
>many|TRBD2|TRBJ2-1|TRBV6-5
CASSYIAGGLNEQFF
TGTGCCAGCAGTTACATAGCGGGAGGGCTTAATGAGCAGTTCTTC
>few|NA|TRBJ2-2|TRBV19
CASRNGAGELFF
TGTGCCAGTAGGAATGGAGCCGGGGAGCTGTTTTTT
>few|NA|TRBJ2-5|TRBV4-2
CASSQDGLDSGTQYF
TGTGCCAGCAGCCAAGATGGGCTAGATTCGGGGACCCAGTACTTC
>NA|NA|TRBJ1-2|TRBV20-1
CSASSRDETPGDYTF
TGCAGTGCTAGCTCCCGGGACGAAACTCCAGGGGACTACACCTTC
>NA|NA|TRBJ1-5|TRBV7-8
CASGTPYSNQPQHF
TGTGCCAGCGGGACACCCTATAGCAATCAGCCCCAGCATTTT
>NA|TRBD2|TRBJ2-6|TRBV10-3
CAITAGSGGLSGANVLTF
TGTGCCATCACCGCGGGTAGCGGGGGCCTCTCCGGGGCCAACGTCCTGACTTTC
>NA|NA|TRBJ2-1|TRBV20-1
CSARDLGGDGGEQFF
TGCAGTGCTAGAGATCTGGGGGGCGATGGTGGTGAGCAGTTCTTC
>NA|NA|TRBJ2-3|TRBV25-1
CASSDPATDTQYF
TGTGCCAGCAGTGATCCCGCTACAGATACGCAGTATTTT
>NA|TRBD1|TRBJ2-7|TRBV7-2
CASRRQGYYEQYF
TGTGCCAGCAGAAGACAGGGTTACTACGAGCAGTACTTC
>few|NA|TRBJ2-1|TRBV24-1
CATSGGTSLVEQFF
TGTGCCACCAGTGGAGGGACCTCGCTCGTTGAGCAGTTCTTC
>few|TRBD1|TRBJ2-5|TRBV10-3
CAISEAGGRETQYF
TGTGCCATCAGTGAGGCAGGGGGCAGGGAGACCCAGTACTTC
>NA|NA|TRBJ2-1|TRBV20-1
CSARDPGQHEQFF
TGCAGTGCTAGAGATCCTGGACAGCATGAGCAGTTCTTC
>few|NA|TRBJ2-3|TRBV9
CASSVVVGGSADTQYF
TGTGCCAGCAGCGTAGTTGTGGGAGGTAGCGCAGATACGCAGTATTTT
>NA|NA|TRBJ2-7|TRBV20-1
CSAGVDSVEQYF
TGCAGTGCTGGCGTAGACTCGGTGGAGCAGTACTTC
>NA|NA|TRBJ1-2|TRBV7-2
CASTQGTTNYGYTF
TGTGCCAGCACCCAGGGAACTACTAACTATGGCTACACCTTC
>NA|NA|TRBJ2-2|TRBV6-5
CASSSRARGFTGELFF
TGTGCCAGCAGTTCCCGGGCCAGGGGATTTACCGGGGAGCTGTTTTTT
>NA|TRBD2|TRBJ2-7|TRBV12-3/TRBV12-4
CASSLALAGGEQYF
TGTGCCAGCAGTTTAGCACTAGCGGGTGGGGAGCAGTACTTC
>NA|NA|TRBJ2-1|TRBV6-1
CASTPTYAGTYNEQFF
TGTGCCAGCACTCCCACCTACGCGGGGACTTACAATGAGCAGTTCTTC
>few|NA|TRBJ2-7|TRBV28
CASSFASTYEQYF
TGTGCCAGCAGTTTTGCCAGCACCTACGAGCAGTACTTC
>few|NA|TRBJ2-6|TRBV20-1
CSANDVSTGANVLTF
TGCAGTGCAAATGACGTCTCTACTGGGGCCAACGTCCTGACTTTC
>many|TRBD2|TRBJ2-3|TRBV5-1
CASGRADTQYF
TGCGCCAGTGGGAGGGCAGATACGCAGTATTTT